The T cell receptor (beta chain) described here comes from a study of shared clonotypes between healthy human individuals. In the study overall: Donors were two women and a few men aged 18 to 49.

Note on this clone: The antigen is not known.

CDR3 length: 19 residues. The germline V gene has CDR1 SGHTA and CDR2 FQGNSA. The V segment lost 7 bases and the J segment 0 bases; nucleotides outside the gene matches: 16. Whole-study findings and limits: Larger estimated richness was generally seen in naive subsets than in memory subsets. Limitation of the genetic and exposure-history diversity represented came from the few donors.

A split of CD4+ cells into CD45RA+ naive and CD45RA-negative memory subsets was performed. Some clones are missing from TCRdb's copy, which holds only in-frame ones; the method was immunoSEQ multiplex PCR. The sample consists of over a million clones, roughly 74% of them appearing once. The TCR sequence derives from a man aged 18 to 30 in good health. Some clones in this sample may be carry-over from other donors' samples. The rearrangement links TRBV7-2 to TRBJ2-2; TRBD2 aligns across 8 bases. The sequencing input was memory CD4+ T cells from PBMCs. Subset described: CD45RA-negative fraction. The DNA of the CDR3 is TGTGCCAGCAAGGGGGTCCGGGAGGGCCCTATTTCGAACACCGGGGAGCTGTTTTTT. Translated: CASKGVREGPISNTGELFF.